These T cell receptor beta chains were read from a single sample in a study of response to subunit inactivated influenza vaccine. TCRdb re-called the RT-PCR reads with MiXCR, one entry per CDR3 protein. The table shows roughly 700,000 distinct CDR3 sequences, with about 15% occurring only once. The sequencing here drew on PBMCs from blood, taken less than 15 days before vaccination. The receptors originated from a man aged 50 to 60 who received an inactivated influenza vaccine. CDR3s include the opening cysteine and the closing phenylalanine or tryptophan. D genes are given only for firm matches. Rows give clone size only sometimes, using once, few, many, or a class for an expanded clone.

abundance: -; j_gene: TRBJ2-1; d_gene: TRBD1; v_gene: TRBV2; CDR3aa: CASPPGQGFNEQFF; CDR3nt: TGTGCCAGCCCTCCGGGACAGGGGTTCAATGAGCAGTTCTTC
abundance: -; j_gene: TRBJ2-6; d_gene: -; v_gene: TRBV6-1; CDR3aa: CASRDLNSGANVLTF; CDR3nt: TGTGCCAGCAGGGACCTAAACTCTGGGGCCAACGTCCTGACTTTC
abundance: few; j_gene: TRBJ2-1; d_gene: TRBD1; v_gene: TRBV28; CDR3aa: CASSPYTGQGANEQFF; CDR3nt: TGTGCCAGCAGTCCATACACGGGACAGGGGGCCAATGAGCAGTTCTTC
abundance: -; j_gene: TRBJ2-2; d_gene: TRBD2; v_gene: TRBV6-2/TRBV6-3; CDR3aa: CASSYLAGGAGELFF; CDR3nt: TGTGCCAGCAGTTATCTAGCGGGAGGAGCCGGGGAGCTGTTTTTT
abundance: few; j_gene: TRBJ2-2; d_gene: TRBD1; v_gene: TRBV29-1; CDR3aa: CSARVGTEDTGELFF; CDR3nt: TGCAGCGCGCGGGTCGGGACAGAAGACACCGGGGAGCTGTTTTTT
abundance: few; j_gene: TRBJ2-1; d_gene: -; v_gene: TRBV9; CDR3aa: CASSVAGLRSNEQFF; CDR3nt: TGTGCCAGCAGCGTAGCAGGGTTGAGGAGCAATGAGCAGTTCTTC
abundance: many; j_gene: TRBJ1-1; d_gene: -; v_gene: TRBV7-9; CDR3aa: CASSPIMNTEAFF; CDR3nt: TGTGCCAGCAGCCCCATCATGAACACTGAAGCTTTCTTT
abundance: -; j_gene: TRBJ1-4; d_gene: -; v_gene: TRBV18; CDR3aa: CASSPMGATNEKLFF; CDR3nt: TGTGCCAGCTCACCGATGGGTGCAACTAATGAAAAACTGTTTTTT
abundance: few; j_gene: TRBJ1-2; d_gene: TRBD1; v_gene: TRBV5-1; CDR3aa: CASRFRDRDDGYTF; CDR3nt: TGCGCCAGCAGGTTTAGGGACAGGGATGATGGCTACACCTTC
abundance: -; j_gene: TRBJ1-5; d_gene: TRBD1; v_gene: TRBV20-1; CDR3aa: CSARRQGSLLVPQHF; CDR3nt: TGCAGTGCTAGAAGACAGGGAAGCCTTCTTGTGCCCCAGCATTTT
abundance: few; j_gene: TRBJ1-2; d_gene: -; v_gene: TRBV11-2; CDR3aa: CASSLESRALYGYTF; CDR3nt: TGTGCCAGCAGCTTAGAATCCAGGGCCCTCTATGGCTACACCTTC
abundance: -; j_gene: TRBJ2-5; d_gene: TRBD2; v_gene: TRBV20-1; CDR3aa: CSAQGAGGWQETQYF; CDR3nt: TGCAGTGCCCAAGGGGCGGGGGGGTGGCAAGAGACCCAGTACTTC
abundance: -; j_gene: TRBJ2-1; d_gene: TRBD2; v_gene: TRBV20-1; CDR3aa: CSARRAGSYNEQFF; CDR3nt: TGCAGTGCTAGAAGAGCGGGGTCCTACAATGAGCAGTTCTTC
abundance: few; j_gene: TRBJ2-3; d_gene: TRBD2; v_gene: TRBV20-1; CDR3aa: CSARDELAGGRDTQYF; CDR3nt: TGCAGTGCTAGGGACGAATTAGCGGGAGGGAGAGATACGCAGTATTTT
abundance: few; j_gene: TRBJ2-2; d_gene: -; v_gene: TRBV11-2; CDR3aa: CASSLYETGELFF; CDR3nt: TGTGCCAGCAGCTTATATGAAACCGGGGAGCTGTTTTTT
abundance: -; j_gene: TRBJ2-7; d_gene: -; v_gene: TRBV6-2/TRBV6-3; CDR3aa: CASSRTAAEQYF; CDR3nt: TGTGCCAGCAGTCGGACCGCCGCGGAGCAGTACTTC
abundance: -; j_gene: TRBJ2-2; d_gene: TRBD2; v_gene: TRBV14; CDR3aa: CASSHRLAGGLPYTGELFF; CDR3nt: TGTGCCAGCAGCCACAGACTAGCGGGAGGGCTCCCTTACACCGGGGAGCTGTTTTTT
abundance: -; j_gene: TRBJ2-3; d_gene: TRBD1; v_gene: TRBV20-1; CDR3aa: CSAIDRGNTDTQYF; CDR3nt: TGCAGTGCCATAGACAGGGGGAACACAGATACGCAGTATTTT
abundance: -; j_gene: TRBJ1-1; d_gene: -; v_gene: TRBV2; CDR3aa: CASRWENTEAFF; CDR3nt: TGTGCCAGCAGGTGGGAGAACACTGAAGCTTTCTTT
abundance: few; j_gene: TRBJ2-7; d_gene: TRBD1; v_gene: TRBV7-2; CDR3aa: CASSADRVFSYEQYF; CDR3nt: TGTGCCAGCAGCGCCGACAGGGTTTTCTCCTACGAGCAGTACTTC
abundance: few; j_gene: TRBJ2-1; d_gene: TRBD2; v_gene: TRBV18; CDR3aa: CASSPFGSSGRRRGNEQFF; CDR3nt: TGTGCCAGCTCACCATTCGGATCTAGCGGGAGGCGGAGGGGGAATGAGCAGTTCTTC
abundance: few; j_gene: TRBJ2-5; d_gene: TRBD2; v_gene: TRBV28; CDR3aa: CASSSQAGIETQYF; CDR3nt: TGTGCCAGCAGTTCCCAAGCGGGAATAGAGACCCAGTACTTC
abundance: many; j_gene: TRBJ2-1; d_gene: TRBD2; v_gene: TRBV5-1; CDR3aa: CASSLTRLAVEFF; CDR3nt: TGCGCCAGCAGCCTTACTCGACTAGCGGTCGAGTTCTTC
abundance: few; j_gene: TRBJ2-5; d_gene: -; v_gene: TRBV12-3/TRBV12-4; CDR3aa: CASRVGSGVETQYF; CDR3nt: TGTGCCAGCAGGGTTGGTTCCGGGGTTGAGACCCAGTACTTC
abundance: many; j_gene: TRBJ1-2; d_gene: -; v_gene: TRBV5-6; CDR3aa: CASSFSGRAYGYTF; CDR3nt: TGTGCCAGCAGCTTTTCCGGGCGCGCCTATGGCTACACCTTC
abundance: few; j_gene: TRBJ1-1; d_gene: -; v_gene: TRBV6-5; CDR3aa: CASSYRVRGNTEAFF; CDR3nt: TGTGCCAGCAGTTACAGGGTACGGGGGAACACTGAAGCTTTCTTT
abundance: few; j_gene: TRBJ1-3; d_gene: -; v_gene: TRBV5-5; CDR3aa: CASSLEVPGYSGNTIYF; CDR3nt: TGTGCCAGCAGCTTGGAGGTCCCAGGCTACTCTGGAAACACCATATATTTT
abundance: -; j_gene: TRBJ2-5; d_gene: -; v_gene: TRBV6-5; CDR3aa: CASSYARRETQYF; CDR3nt: TGTGCCAGCAGTTACGCGAGGCGAGAGACCCAGTACTTC
abundance: -; j_gene: TRBJ2-1; d_gene: -; v_gene: TRBV29-1; CDR3aa: CSVEDRGLLNEQFF; CDR3nt: TGCAGCGTTGAAGATCGCGGGTTACTCAATGAGCAGTTCTTC
abundance: many; j_gene: TRBJ2-1; d_gene: TRBD1; v_gene: TRBV25-1; CDR3aa: CASRKGTGPYNEQFF; CDR3nt: TGTGCCAGCAGAAAAGGGACAGGGCCTTACAATGAGCAGTTCTTC
abundance: few; j_gene: TRBJ1-5; d_gene: TRBD1; v_gene: TRBV6-1; CDR3aa: CASRPNFDRGLSPQHF; CDR3nt: TGTGCCAGCAGACCTAACTTCGACAGGGGCCTCTCGCCCCAGCATTTT
abundance: -; j_gene: TRBJ1-6; d_gene: -; v_gene: TRBV29-1; CDR3aa: CSVEDLAGSYNSPLHF; CDR3nt: TGCAGCGTTGAAGATCTGGCAGGCTCCTATAATTCACCCCTCCACTTT
abundance: many; j_gene: TRBJ2-7; d_gene: -; v_gene: TRBV12-3/TRBV12-4; CDR3aa: CASSLGTEGSYEQYF; CDR3nt: TGTGCCAGCAGTTTAGGAACCGAGGGTTCCTACGAGCAGTACTTC
abundance: -; j_gene: TRBJ2-3; d_gene: -; v_gene: TRBV5-6; CDR3aa: CASSMGPGSPDTQYF; CDR3nt: TGTGCCAGCAGCATGGGGCCAGGGAGTCCGGATACGCAGTATTTT
abundance: -; j_gene: TRBJ2-7; d_gene: TRBD2; v_gene: TRBV4-3; CDR3aa: CASSHRDGRPTYEQYF; CDR3nt: TGCGCCAGCAGCCATCGTGACGGGAGGCCCACCTACGAGCAGTACTTC
abundance: -; j_gene: TRBJ2-1; d_gene: TRBD2; v_gene: TRBV20-1; CDR3aa: CSAQYSGRAWNEQFF; CDR3nt: TGCAGTGCTCAATATAGCGGGAGGGCTTGGAATGAGCAGTTCTTC
abundance: -; j_gene: TRBJ1-4; d_gene: -; v_gene: TRBV28; CDR3aa: CASSSPTPMDEKLFF; CDR3nt: TGTGCCAGCAGTTCCCCGACACCAATGGATGAAAAACTGTTTTTT
abundance: few; j_gene: TRBJ2-7; d_gene: TRBD1; v_gene: TRBV5-1; CDR3aa: CASGQGYYEQYF; CDR3nt: TGCGCCAGCGGACAGGGCTACTACGAGCAGTACTTC
abundance: few; j_gene: TRBJ2-1; d_gene: TRBD1; v_gene: TRBV6-2/TRBV6-3; CDR3aa: CASTRDRDDEQFF; CDR3nt: TGTGCCAGCACCAGAGACAGGGACGATGAGCAGTTCTTC
abundance: few; j_gene: TRBJ2-2; d_gene: -; v_gene: TRBV7-3; CDR3aa: CASKIVTDRFSGELFF; CDR3nt: TGTGCCAGCAAAATAGTTACGGATAGGTTCTCCGGGGAGCTGTTTTTT
abundance: -; j_gene: TRBJ1-2; d_gene: -; v_gene: TRBV30; CDR3aa: CARRGAESIYGYTF; CDR3nt: TGTGCCCGGAGGGGGGCAGAATCCATCTATGGCTACACCTTC
abundance: -; j_gene: TRBJ2-6; d_gene: -; v_gene: TRBV4-3; CDR3aa: CASSPNPISGANVLTF; CDR3nt: TGCGCCAGCAGCCCGAACCCCATCTCTGGGGCCAACGTCCTGACTTTC
abundance: -; j_gene: TRBJ1-2; d_gene: -; v_gene: TRBV4-1; CDR3aa: CASSQTGHMNYGYTF; CDR3nt: TGCGCCAGCAGCCAAACAGGTCATATGAACTATGGCTACACCTTC
abundance: few; j_gene: TRBJ2-5; d_gene: -; v_gene: TRBV7-8; CDR3aa: CASSHHGDGETQYF; CDR3nt: TGTGCCAGCAGCCATCATGGGGATGGAGAGACCCAGTACTTC
abundance: few; j_gene: TRBJ2-3; d_gene: -; v_gene: TRBV11-2; CDR3aa: CASASGHSTDTQYF; CDR3nt: TGTGCCAGCGCTTCGGGGCACAGCACAGATACGCAGTATTTT
abundance: few; j_gene: TRBJ2-1; d_gene: -; v_gene: TRBV27; CDR3aa: CASSFRTRGFGNEQFF; CDR3nt: TGTGCCAGCAGTTTCCGTACGAGGGGCTTTGGCAATGAGCAGTTCTTC
abundance: -; j_gene: TRBJ2-2; d_gene: -; v_gene: TRBV12-3/TRBV12-4; CDR3aa: CASSPQPTGRELFF; CDR3nt: TGTGCCAGCAGTCCCCAACCCACAGGGAGGGAGCTGTTTTTT
abundance: -; j_gene: TRBJ2-1; d_gene: TRBD2; v_gene: TRBV7-2; CDR3aa: CASHQTSGSAYEQFF; CDR3nt: TGTGCCAGCCACCAAACTAGCGGGAGCGCGTATGAGCAGTTCTTC
abundance: -; j_gene: TRBJ1-2; d_gene: -; v_gene: TRBV4-1; CDR3aa: CASSPPTLGGSYGYTF; CDR3nt: TGCGCCAGCAGCCCACCTACCTTGGGAGGCTCCTATGGCTACACCTTC
abundance: many; j_gene: TRBJ2-1; d_gene: TRBD2; v_gene: TRBV24-1; CDR3aa: CATSEQAGSNEQFF; CDR3nt: TGTGCCACCAGTGAACAAGCGGGGTCGAATGAGCAGTTCTTC
abundance: few; j_gene: TRBJ2-7; d_gene: -; v_gene: TRBV29-1; CDR3aa: CSVGDTTYEQYF; CDR3nt: TGCAGCGTTGGGGACACGACCTACGAGCAGTACTTC
abundance: many; j_gene: TRBJ2-1; d_gene: -; v_gene: TRBV27; CDR3aa: CASNPPPVDEQFF; CDR3nt: TGTGCCAGCAACCCCCCGCCTGTCGATGAGCAGTTCTTC
abundance: -; j_gene: TRBJ2-5; d_gene: -; v_gene: TRBV7-2; CDR3aa: CASSFRPHTDLDF; CDR3nt: TGTGCCAGCAGCTTTAGGCCCCACACGGACCTGGACTTC
abundance: few; j_gene: TRBJ1-2; d_gene: TRBD1; v_gene: TRBV6-2/TRBV6-3; CDR3aa: CASSFDRAGYTF; CDR3nt: TGTGCCAGCAGTTTCGACAGGGCTGGCTACACCTTC
abundance: many; j_gene: TRBJ2-2; d_gene: -; v_gene: TRBV5-1; CDR3aa: CASVHSPNTGELFF; CDR3nt: TGCGCCAGCGTACATAGTCCGAACACCGGGGAGCTGTTTTTT
abundance: few; j_gene: TRBJ2-1; d_gene: -; v_gene: TRBV12-3/TRBV12-4; CDR3aa: CASSFDGIPYNEQFF; CDR3nt: TGTGCCAGCAGTTTTGATGGAATTCCCTACAATGAGCAGTTCTTC
abundance: -; j_gene: TRBJ2-1; d_gene: TRBD2; v_gene: TRBV9; CDR3aa: CASSVGGRAESEQFF; CDR3nt: TGTGCCAGCAGCGTAGGGGGGAGGGCCGAGAGTGAGCAGTTCTTC
abundance: -; j_gene: TRBJ2-3; d_gene: -; v_gene: TRBV2; CDR3aa: CASKLATPVNTQYF; CDR3nt: TGTGCCAGCAAGTTAGCGACCCCCGTAAATACGCAGTATTTT
abundance: few; j_gene: TRBJ2-2; d_gene: -; v_gene: TRBV3-1; CDR3aa: CASSLRDPNTGELFF; CDR3nt: TGTGCCAGCAGCCTCCGGGACCCAAACACCGGGGAGCTGTTTTTT